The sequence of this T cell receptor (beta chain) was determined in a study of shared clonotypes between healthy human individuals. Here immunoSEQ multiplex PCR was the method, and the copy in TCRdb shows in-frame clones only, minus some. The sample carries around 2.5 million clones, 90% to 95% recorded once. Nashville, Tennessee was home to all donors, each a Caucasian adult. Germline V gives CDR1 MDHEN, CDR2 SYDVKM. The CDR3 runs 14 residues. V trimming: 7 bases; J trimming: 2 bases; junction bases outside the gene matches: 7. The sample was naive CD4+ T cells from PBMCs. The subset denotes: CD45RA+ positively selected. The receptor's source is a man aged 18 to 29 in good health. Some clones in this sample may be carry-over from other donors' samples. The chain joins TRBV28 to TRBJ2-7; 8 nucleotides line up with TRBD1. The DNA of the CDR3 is TGTGCCAGCACTCGACCGGGACAGGCCTACGAGCAGTACTTC. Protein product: CASTRPGQAYEQYF.